A single T cell receptor (beta chain) is shown here with its context. Its antigen is undetermined. Sample time point: recipient sample about 28 days before transplant, after cytoreduction. Recipient blood drawn about 28 days pretransplant and days 30, 100, 180 after. Sequencing was performed with immunoSEQ multiplex PCR; in TCRdb, only in-frame clones are kept and a portion is missing. The data show some 49,000 clones, 85% to 90% seen once. This specimen comes from a study of T cell clonotyping in hematopoietic cell transplantation. On the study more broadly: Recipients' pretransplant samples followed cytoreduction. Findings and limits, study-wide: Graft donor and pretransplant recipient Inverse Simpson Index values predicted broader posttransplant TCR diversity.

Sample: peripheral blood mononuclear cells, taken before stem cell transplant. The clonotype originates from a man between 60 and 70 years old with biphenotypic leukemia. Some clones in this sample may be carry-over from other donors' samples.

The CDR3 coding sequence is TGTGCCAGCAGGCCGGGGGGCCAAGAGACCCAGTACTTC. It codes for CASRPGGQETQYF. The rearrangement links TRBV7-6 to TRBJ2-5; 7 nucleotides align to TRBD2. With 6 bases clipped from V and 1 base from J, the junction kept 2 bases outside the gene matches. Germline assignment: CDR1 SGHVS and CDR2 FNYEAQ. The CDR3 has 13 residues.